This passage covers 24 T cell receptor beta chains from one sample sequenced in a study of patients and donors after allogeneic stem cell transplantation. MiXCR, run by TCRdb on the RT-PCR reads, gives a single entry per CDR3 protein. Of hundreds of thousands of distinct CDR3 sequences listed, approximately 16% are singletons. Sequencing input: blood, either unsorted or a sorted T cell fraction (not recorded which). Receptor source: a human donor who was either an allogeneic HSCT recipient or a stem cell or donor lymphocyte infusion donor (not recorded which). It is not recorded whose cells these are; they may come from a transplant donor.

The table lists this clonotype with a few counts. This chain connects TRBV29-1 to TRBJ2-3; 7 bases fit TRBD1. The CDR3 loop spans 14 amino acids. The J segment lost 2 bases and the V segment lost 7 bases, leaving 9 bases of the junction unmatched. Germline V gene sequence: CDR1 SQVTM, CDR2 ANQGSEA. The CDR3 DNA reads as TGCAGCGCCGGTTTACAGGGGCCCACAGATACGCAGTATTTT. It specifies CSAGLQGPTDTQYF.

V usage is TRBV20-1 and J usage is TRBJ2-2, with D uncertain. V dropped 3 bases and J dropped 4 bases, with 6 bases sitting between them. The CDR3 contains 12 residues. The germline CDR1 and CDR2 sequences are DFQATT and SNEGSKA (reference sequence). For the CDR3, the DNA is TGCAGTGCTAGTCCCGTCACCGGGGAGCTGTTTTTT. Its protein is CSASPVTGELFF.

CDR3 in amino acids: CASSPGQGAAGNTIYF. The CDR3, as DNA: TGCGCCAGCAGCCCGGGACAGGGGGCAGCTGGAAACACCATATATTTT. The chain combines TRBV5-1 with TRBJ1-3, with 12 nucleotides matching TRBD1. Trimming cost V 4 bases and J 2 bases; bases outside gene matches: 4. The CDR3 spans 16 residues. Germline assignment: CDR1 SGHRS and CDR2 YFSETQ. Combining the CDR3 with reference TRBV5-1 and TRBJ1-3 gives the whole variable domain KAGVTQTPRYLIKTRGQQVTLSCSPISGHRSVSWYQQTPGQGLQFLFEYFSETQRNKGNFPGRFSGRQFSNSRSEMNVSTLELGDSALYLCASSPGQGAAGNTIYFGEGSWLTVV.

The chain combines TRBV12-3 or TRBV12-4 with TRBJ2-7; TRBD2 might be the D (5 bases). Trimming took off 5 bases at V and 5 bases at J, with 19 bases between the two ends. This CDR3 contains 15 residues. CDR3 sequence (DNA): TGTGCCAGCAGTACCGTACACGGGCGGGTAAACGAGCAGTACTTC. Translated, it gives CASSTVHGRVNEQYF.

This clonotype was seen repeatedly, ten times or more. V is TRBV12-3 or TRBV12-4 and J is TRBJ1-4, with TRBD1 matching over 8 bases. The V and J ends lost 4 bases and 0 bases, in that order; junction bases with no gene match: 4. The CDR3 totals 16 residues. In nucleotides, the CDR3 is TGTGCCAGCAGTTCACAGGGGGGGGCAACTAATGAAAAACTGTTTTTT. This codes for CASSSQGGATNEKLFF.

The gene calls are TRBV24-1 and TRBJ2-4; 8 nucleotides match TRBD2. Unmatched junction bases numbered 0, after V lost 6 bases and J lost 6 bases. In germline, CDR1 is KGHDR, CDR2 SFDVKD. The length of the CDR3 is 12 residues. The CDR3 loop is CATSTSGNIQYF. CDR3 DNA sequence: TGTGCCACCAGTACTAGCGGAAACATTCAGTACTTC.

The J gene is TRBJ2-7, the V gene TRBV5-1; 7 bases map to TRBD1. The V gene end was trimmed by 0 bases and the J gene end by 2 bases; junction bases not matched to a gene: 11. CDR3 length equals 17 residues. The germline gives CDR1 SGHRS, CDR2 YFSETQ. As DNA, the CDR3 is TGCGCCAGCAGCTTGGCTCGACCGGGACAGTCTCCCTACGAGCAGTACTTC. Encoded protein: CASSLARPGQSPYEQYF.

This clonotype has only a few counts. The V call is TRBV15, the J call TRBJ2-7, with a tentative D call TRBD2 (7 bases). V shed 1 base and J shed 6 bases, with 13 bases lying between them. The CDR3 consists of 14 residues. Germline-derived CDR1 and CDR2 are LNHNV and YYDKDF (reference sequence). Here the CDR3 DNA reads TGTGCCACCAGCAGAGTAGGTGCGGGGGCCGAGCAGTACTTC. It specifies CATSRVGAGAEQYF.

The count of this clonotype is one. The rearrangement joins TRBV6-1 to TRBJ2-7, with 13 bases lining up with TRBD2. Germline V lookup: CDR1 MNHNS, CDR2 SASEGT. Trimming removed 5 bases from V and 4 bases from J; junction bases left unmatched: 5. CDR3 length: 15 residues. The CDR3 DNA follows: TGTGCCAGCAGTCGGACTAGCGGGGGACAATACGAGCAGTACTTC. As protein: CASSRTSGGQYEQYF.

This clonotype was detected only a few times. CDR3 nucleotides: TGTGCCAGTAGTATAGGTGCCGGGACAGCCAACACCATATATTTT. This gives the protein CASSIGAGTANTIYF. The chain links TRBV19 to TRBJ1-3, with 7 bases matching TRBD1. This CDR3 is 15 amino acids long. Germline CDR1 reads LNHDA; CDR2 reads SQIVND (reference sequence). V shed 1 base, J shed 7 bases, and the junction held 7 bases outside the gene matches.

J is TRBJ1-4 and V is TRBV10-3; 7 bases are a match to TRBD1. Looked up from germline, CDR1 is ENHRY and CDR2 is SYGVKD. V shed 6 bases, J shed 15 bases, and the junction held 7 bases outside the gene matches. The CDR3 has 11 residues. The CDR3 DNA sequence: TGTGCCATCAGCGATGGGACAGAGATGTTTTTT. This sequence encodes CAISDGTEMFF.

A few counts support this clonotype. In DNA, the CDR3 is TGTGCCTGGAGTGTACGTGGAGCGGGGGGCTACAATGAGCAGTTCTTC. It specifies CAWSVRGAGGYNEQFF. The chain couples TRBV30 to TRBJ2-1; 9 bases are shared with TRBD2. The V gene end was trimmed by 0 bases and the J gene end by 3 bases; junction bases not matched to a gene: 6. This CDR3 is built from 16 residues. The germline CDR1 and CDR2 sequences are GTSNPN and SVGIG (reference sequence).

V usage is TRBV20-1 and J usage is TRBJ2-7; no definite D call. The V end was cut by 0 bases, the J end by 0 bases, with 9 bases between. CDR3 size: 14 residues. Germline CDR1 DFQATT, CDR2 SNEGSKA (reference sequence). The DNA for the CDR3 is TGCAGTGCTAGAGATGGGCAGTCCTCCTACGAGCAGTACTTC. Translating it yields CSARDGQSSYEQYF.

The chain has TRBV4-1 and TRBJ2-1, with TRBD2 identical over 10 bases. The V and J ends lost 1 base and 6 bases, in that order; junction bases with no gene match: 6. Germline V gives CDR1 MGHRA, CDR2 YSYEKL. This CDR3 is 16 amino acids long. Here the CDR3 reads CASSQVPSGSVNEQFF. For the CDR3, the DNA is TGCGCCAGCAGCCAAGTTCCTAGCGGGAGTGTCAATGAGCAGTTCTTC.

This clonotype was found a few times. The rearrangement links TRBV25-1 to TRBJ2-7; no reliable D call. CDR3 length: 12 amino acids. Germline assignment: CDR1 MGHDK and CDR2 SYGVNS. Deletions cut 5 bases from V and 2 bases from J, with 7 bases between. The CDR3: CASSHNTYEQYF. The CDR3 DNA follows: TGTGCCAGCAGTCACAACACCTACGAGCAGTACTTC.

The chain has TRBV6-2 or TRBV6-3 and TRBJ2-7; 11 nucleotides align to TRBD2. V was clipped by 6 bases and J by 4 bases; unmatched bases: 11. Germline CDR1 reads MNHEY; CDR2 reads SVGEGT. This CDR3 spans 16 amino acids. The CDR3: CASSPYTSGSRYEQYF. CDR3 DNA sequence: TGTGCCAGCAGCCCCTACACTAGCGGGAGTCGGTACGAGCAGTACTTC.

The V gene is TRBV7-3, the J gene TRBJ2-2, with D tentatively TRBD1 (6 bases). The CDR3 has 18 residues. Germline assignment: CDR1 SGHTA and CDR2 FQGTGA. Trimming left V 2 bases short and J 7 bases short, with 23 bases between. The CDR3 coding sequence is TGTGCCAGCAGCTTACAGGCCTTAACCGGCAGGGGAATCGGGGAGCTGTTTTTT. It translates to CASSLQALTGRGIGELFF.

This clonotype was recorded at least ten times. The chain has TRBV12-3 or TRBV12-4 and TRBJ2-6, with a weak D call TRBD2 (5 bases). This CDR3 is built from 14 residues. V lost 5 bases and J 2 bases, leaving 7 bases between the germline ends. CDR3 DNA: TGTGCCAGCAGTCCACTAGCTGGGGCCAACGTCCTGACTTTC. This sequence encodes CASSPLAGANVLTF.

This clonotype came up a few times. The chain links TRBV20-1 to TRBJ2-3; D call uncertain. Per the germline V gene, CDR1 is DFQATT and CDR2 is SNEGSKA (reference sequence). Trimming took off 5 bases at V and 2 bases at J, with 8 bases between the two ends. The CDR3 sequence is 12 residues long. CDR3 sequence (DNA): TGCAGTGCTGGGAAGAACACAGATACGCAGTATTTT. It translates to CSAGKNTDTQYF.

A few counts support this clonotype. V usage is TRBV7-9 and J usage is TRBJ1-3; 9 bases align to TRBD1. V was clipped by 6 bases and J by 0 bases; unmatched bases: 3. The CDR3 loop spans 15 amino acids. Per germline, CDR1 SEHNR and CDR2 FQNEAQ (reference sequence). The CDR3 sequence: CASRGTGPSGNTIYF. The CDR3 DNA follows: TGTGCCAGCAGGGGGACAGGGCCCTCTGGAAACACCATATATTTT.

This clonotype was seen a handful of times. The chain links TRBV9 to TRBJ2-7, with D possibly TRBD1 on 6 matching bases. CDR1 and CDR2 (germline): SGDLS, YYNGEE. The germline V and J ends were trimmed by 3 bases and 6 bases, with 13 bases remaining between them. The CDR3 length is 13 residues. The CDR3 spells CASSGWDMGEQYF. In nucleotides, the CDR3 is TGTGCCAGCAGCGGCTGGGACATGGGCGAGCAGTACTTC.

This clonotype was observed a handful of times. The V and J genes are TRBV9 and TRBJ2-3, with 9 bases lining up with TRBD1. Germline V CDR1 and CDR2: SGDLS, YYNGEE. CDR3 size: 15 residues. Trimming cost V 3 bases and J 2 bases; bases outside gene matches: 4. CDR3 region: CASSGRQGDTDTQYF. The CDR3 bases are TGTGCCAGCAGCGGACGACAGGGGGACACAGATACGCAGTATTTT.

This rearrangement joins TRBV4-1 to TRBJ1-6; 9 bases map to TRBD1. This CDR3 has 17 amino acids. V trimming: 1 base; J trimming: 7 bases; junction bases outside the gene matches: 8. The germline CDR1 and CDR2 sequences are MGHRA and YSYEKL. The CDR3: CASSQVLQDRGNSPLHF. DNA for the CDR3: TGCGCCAGCAGCCAAGTTCTACAGGACAGGGGAAATTCACCCCTCCACTTT.

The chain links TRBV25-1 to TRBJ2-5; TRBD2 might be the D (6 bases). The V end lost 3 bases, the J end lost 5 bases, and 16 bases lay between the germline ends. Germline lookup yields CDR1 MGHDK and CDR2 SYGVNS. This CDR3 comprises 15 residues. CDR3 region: CASSEWERRGETQYF. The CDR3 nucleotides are TGTGCCAGCAGTGAGTGGGAGCGTCGGGGGGAGACCCAGTACTTC. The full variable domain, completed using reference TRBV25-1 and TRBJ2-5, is EADIYQTPRYLVIGTGKKITLECSQTMGHDKMYWYQQDPGMELHLIHYSYGVNSTEKGDLSSESTVSRIRTEHFPLTLESARPSHTSQYLCASSEWERRGETQYFGPGTRLLVL.